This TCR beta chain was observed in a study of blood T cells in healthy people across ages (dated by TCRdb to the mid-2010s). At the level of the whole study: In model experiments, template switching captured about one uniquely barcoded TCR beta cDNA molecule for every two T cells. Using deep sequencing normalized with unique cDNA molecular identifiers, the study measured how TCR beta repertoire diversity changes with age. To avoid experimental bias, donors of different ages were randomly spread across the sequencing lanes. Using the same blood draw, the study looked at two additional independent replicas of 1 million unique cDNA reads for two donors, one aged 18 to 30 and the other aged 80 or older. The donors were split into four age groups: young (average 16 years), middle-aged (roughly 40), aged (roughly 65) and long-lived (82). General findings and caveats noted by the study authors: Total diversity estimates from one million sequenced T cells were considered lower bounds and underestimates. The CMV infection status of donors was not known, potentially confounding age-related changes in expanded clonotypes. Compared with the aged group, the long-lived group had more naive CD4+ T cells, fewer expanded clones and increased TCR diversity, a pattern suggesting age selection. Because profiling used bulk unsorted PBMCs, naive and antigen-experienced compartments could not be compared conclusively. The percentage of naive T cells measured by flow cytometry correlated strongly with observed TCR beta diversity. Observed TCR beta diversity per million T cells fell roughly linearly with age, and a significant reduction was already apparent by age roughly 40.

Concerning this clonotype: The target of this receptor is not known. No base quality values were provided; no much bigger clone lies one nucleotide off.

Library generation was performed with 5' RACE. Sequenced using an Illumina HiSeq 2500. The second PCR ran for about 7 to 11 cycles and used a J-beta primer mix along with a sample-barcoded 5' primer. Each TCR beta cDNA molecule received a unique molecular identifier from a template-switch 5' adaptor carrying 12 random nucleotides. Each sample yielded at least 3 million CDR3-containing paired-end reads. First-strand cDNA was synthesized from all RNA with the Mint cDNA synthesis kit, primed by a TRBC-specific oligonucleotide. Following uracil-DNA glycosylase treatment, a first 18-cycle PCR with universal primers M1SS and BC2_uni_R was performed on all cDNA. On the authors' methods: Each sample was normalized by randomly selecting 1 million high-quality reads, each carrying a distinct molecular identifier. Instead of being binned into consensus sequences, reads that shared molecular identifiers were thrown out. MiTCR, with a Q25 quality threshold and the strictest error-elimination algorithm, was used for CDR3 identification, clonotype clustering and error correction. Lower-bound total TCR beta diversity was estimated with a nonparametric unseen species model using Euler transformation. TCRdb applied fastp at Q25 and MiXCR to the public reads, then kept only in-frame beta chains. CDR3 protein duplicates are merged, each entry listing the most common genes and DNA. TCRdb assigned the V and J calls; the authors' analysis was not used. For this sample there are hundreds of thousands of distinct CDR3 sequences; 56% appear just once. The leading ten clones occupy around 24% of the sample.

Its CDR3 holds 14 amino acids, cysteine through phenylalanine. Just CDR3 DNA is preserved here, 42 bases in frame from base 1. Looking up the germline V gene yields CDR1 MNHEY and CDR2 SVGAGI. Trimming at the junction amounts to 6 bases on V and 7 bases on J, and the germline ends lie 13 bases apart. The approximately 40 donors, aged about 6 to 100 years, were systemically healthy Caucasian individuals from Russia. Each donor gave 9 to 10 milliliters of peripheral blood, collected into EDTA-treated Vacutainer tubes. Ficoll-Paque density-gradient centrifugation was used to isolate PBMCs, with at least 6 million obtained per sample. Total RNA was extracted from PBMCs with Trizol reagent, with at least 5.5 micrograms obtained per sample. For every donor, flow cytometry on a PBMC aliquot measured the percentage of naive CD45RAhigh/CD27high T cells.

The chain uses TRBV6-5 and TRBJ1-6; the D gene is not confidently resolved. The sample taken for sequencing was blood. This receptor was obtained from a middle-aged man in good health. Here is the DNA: TGTGCCAGCAGACCCGGACTTGGGAATTCACCCCTCCACTTT. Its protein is CASRPGLGNSPLHF.